The rows below give T cell receptor beta chains drawn from one sample of a study of long-term antiretroviral therapy in people with HIV. Repertoires were generated with immunoSEQ multiplex PCR, while TCRdb's copy carries only in-frame clones and drops some. The data hold 30,000 to 40,000 clones, with approximately 93% observed a single time. Specimen: unsorted PBMCs, collected approximately 5.1 years after starting antiretroviral therapy. These receptors all come from a woman aged 50 to 65 with HIV. The conserved cysteine and the conserved F or W are not part of the CDR3 here. Each record gives: CDR3 length, clone size, V gene, CDR3 protein. Size is stated for part of the rows, as once, few or many counts, or as a class when the clone is expanded.

CDR3 length: 11; clone size: .; V gene: TRBV2; CDR3 protein: ASSAQTGAEAF
CDR3 length: 13; clone size: .; V gene: TRBV5-1; CDR3 protein: ASRFASESYNEQF
CDR3 length: 14; clone size: once; V gene: TRBV28; CDR3 protein: ASSLPLQGGNTEAF
CDR3 length: 10; clone size: .; V gene: TRBV7-9; CDR3 protein: ASSIGQFEQY
CDR3 length: 10; clone size: .; V gene: TRBV5-6; CDR3 protein: ASSARDLIQY
CDR3 length: 13; clone size: .; V gene: TRBV7-3; CDR3 protein: ASSFGDRGATEAF
CDR3 length: 14; clone size: .; V gene: TRBV2; CDR3 protein: ASSLQGANVNSPLH
CDR3 length: 11; clone size: .; V gene: TRBV19; CDR3 protein: ASRDTSPDTQY
CDR3 length: 13; clone size: .; V gene: TRBV5-6; CDR3 protein: ASSHQGEISYEQY
CDR3 length: 13; clone size: .; V gene: TRBV10-3; CDR3 protein: AISDSGTLSAAQY
CDR3 length: 11; clone size: once; V gene: TRBV19; CDR3 protein: ASSQRTGAGLF
CDR3 length: 12; clone size: .; V gene: TRBV2; CDR3 protein: ASSEQGRNEKLF
CDR3 length: 11; clone size: .; V gene: TRBV29-1; CDR3 protein: SVNRQGSYEQY
CDR3 length: 11; clone size: .; V gene: TRBV27; CDR3 protein: ASSPLGNSPLH
CDR3 length: 13; clone size: .; V gene: TRBV6-1; CDR3 protein: ASSPQTGISYEQY
CDR3 length: 12; clone size: .; V gene: TRBV11-1; CDR3 protein: ASSPYRVMNEQF
CDR3 length: 10; clone size: .; V gene: TRBV30; CDR3 protein: AWSVGSHRYT